Presented here are 10 T cell receptor beta chains from one specimen sequenced in a study of blood T cell repertoires in COVID-19. Generated by immunoSEQ multiplex PCR, the TCRdb table keeps only in-frame clones and is missing some. The sample holds 30,000 or so clones, under 85% seen once. Sequenced sample: peripheral blood. Receptor source: a man at least 80 years old with acute or convalescent COVID-19.

The chain combines TRBV6-5 with TRBJ2-7; D is undetermined. The CDR3 extends over 13 amino acids. The V end lost 2 bases, the J end lost 4 bases, and 9 bases lay between the germline ends. The germline CDR1 and CDR2 sequences are MNHEY and SVGAGI. The CDR3 sequence is CASSYISTYEQYF. The CDR3 DNA reads TGTGCCAGCAGTTACATTTCGACATACGAGCAGTACTTC.

The rearrangement links TRBV19 to TRBJ1-5, with unresolved D. V lost 3 bases, J lost 4 bases, and 7 bases lay in between. CDR3 length: 13 residues. The germline CDR1 and CDR2 sequences are LNHDA and SQIVND (reference sequence). The CDR3 sequence: CASSIRVNQPQHF. Written as DNA, the CDR3 is TGTGCCAGTAGTATCCGCGTTAATCAGCCCCAGCATTTT.

This chain joins TRBV3-1 (or the pseudogene TRBV3-2) and TRBJ2-3; TRBD1 might be the D (5 bases). In germline, CDR1 is LGHDT, CDR2 YNNKEL (reference sequence). The CDR3 is made up of 17 amino acids. V dropped 6 bases and J dropped 2 bases, with 21 bases sitting between them. The CDR3 nucleotides read TGTGCCAGCAGTAACATAGGGGCCCCCCCTCCCACAGATACGCAGTATTTT. It is translated as CASSNIGAPPPTDTQYF.

This clone was counted between two and nine times. The V call is TRBV2, the J call TRBJ1-2, with TRBD1 matching over 7 bases. The J segment lost 5 bases and the V segment lost 2 bases, leaving 5 bases of the junction unmatched. Germline lookup yields CDR1 SNHLY and CDR2 FYNNEI. The CDR3 runs to 14 residues. CDR3 coding DNA: TGTGCCAGCAGTGAATCGGGGACAGCTTATGGCTACACCTTC. Translating it yields CASSESGTAYGYTF.

The chain couples TRBV7-3 to TRBJ2-6, with D unresolved. The germline gives CDR1 SGHTA, CDR2 FQGTGA. The CDR3 totals 14 residues. V lost 4 bases to trimming and J lost 1 base, with 5 bases between them. The CDR3 protein is CASSSRSGANVLTF. The DNA of the CDR3 is TGTGCCAGCAGCTCTCGGTCTGGGGCCAACGTCCTGACTTTC.

The gene calls are TRBV6-4 and TRBJ2-1, with D perhaps TRBD2 (7 bases). The CDR3 is 15 residues long. V dropped 3 bases and J dropped 8 bases, with 17 bases sitting between them. CDR1 is MRHNA, CDR2 SNTAGT, per germline. The CDR3 protein is CASSEIGGAFDEQFF. CDR3 nucleotide sequence: TGTGCCAGCAGTGAGATTGGGGGGGCCTTCGATGAGCAGTTCTTC.

This clone was detected a few times. The genes are TRBV11-2 and TRBJ2-7; 9 nucleotides match TRBD2. Germline V gene lookup returns CDR1 SGHAT and CDR2 FQNNGV. The CDR3 length is 14 residues. After removal of 5 bases from V and 7 bases from J, the junction contained 9 bases not matched to a gene. The CDR3: CASSPAGGAGEQYF. For the CDR3, the DNA is TGTGCCAGCAGCCCAGCGGGGGGCGCGGGGGAGCAGTACTTC.

The chain couples TRBV4-1 to TRBJ1-5; D is unclear. V shed 0 bases and J shed 7 bases, with 10 bases lying between them. Germline loops: CDR1 MGHRA, CDR2 YSYEKL. The CDR3 length is 14 residues. CDR3 protein: CASSQDYPQQPQHF. The CDR3 DNA is TGCGCCAGCAGCCAAGACTACCCCCAACAGCCCCAGCATTTT.

The genes are TRBV2 and TRBJ1-2; 7 bases fit TRBD1. The germline V gene has CDR1 SNHLY and CDR2 FYNNEI. CDR3 length: 14 amino acids. The ends lost 5 bases at V and 0 bases at J; junction bases unmatched: 3. The CDR3 DNA reads as TGTGCCAGCAGTCGGGACAGATCTAACTATGGCTACACCTTC. Encoded protein: CASSRDRSNYGYTF.

CDR3 in amino acids: CASSLDRANYGYTF. CDR3 DNA: TGTGCCAGCAGCTTAGATCGAGCTAACTATGGCTACACCTTC. The V call is TRBV7-8, the J call TRBJ1-2; D remains unclear. CDR1 SGHVS and CDR2 FQNEAQ come from the germline V gene. Trimming removed 1 base at V and 0 bases at J, with 6 bases between. The CDR3 covers 14 residues.